A single TCR beta chain is shown here with its context. Its target is unknown. The entry originates in a study of CXCR3-negative and CXCR3-positive naive CD8 T cells. The study, taken as a whole, reports: TRB CDR3 properties indicated TCR strength, while surface CD5 was similar across naive subsets. Each naive subset displayed comparably high diversity, whereas memory CD8+ cells displayed much lower diversity. Cryopreservation partially decreased CXCR3 expression, and most assays used fresh PBMCs. TRB CDR3s of CXCR3-positive naive cells were more hydrophobic than those of CXCR3-negative naive cells.

Germline assignment: CDR1 SGHRS and CDR2 YFSETQ. The CDR3 is made up of 15 amino acids. 5' RACE with UMI labels generated the TRB cDNA libraries. TCRdb processed the 5' RACE reads again and assigns one entry to each CDR3 protein, with no DNA. The sample totals 100,000 to 150,000 distinct CDR3 sequences. Source material: naive CXCR3- CD8+ T cells from blood. Subset of the sample: CD45RO-CCR7+CD27+CD95- naive CD8+ T cells lacking CXCR3 (TNR3-). V gene TRBV5-1 combines with J gene TRBJ2-5. This clonotype was sampled from a human donor in good health. Some clones in this sample may be carry-over from other donors' samples. CDR3 region: CASSSLDGYQETQYF.